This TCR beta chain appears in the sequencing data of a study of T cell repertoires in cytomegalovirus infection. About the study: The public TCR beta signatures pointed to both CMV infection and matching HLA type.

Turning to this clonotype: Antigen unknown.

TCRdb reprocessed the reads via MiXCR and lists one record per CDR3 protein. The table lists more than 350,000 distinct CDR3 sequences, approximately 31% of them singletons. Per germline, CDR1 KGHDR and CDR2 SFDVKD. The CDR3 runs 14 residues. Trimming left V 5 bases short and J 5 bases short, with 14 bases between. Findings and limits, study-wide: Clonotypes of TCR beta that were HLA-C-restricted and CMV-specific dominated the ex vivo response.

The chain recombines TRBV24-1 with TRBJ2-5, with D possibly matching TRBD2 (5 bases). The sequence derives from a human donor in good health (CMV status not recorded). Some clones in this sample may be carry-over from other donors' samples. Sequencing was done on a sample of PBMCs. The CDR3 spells CATSGAGSAETQYF. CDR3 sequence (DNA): TGTGCCACCAGTGGGGCAGGTAGCGCGGAGACCCAGTACTTC.